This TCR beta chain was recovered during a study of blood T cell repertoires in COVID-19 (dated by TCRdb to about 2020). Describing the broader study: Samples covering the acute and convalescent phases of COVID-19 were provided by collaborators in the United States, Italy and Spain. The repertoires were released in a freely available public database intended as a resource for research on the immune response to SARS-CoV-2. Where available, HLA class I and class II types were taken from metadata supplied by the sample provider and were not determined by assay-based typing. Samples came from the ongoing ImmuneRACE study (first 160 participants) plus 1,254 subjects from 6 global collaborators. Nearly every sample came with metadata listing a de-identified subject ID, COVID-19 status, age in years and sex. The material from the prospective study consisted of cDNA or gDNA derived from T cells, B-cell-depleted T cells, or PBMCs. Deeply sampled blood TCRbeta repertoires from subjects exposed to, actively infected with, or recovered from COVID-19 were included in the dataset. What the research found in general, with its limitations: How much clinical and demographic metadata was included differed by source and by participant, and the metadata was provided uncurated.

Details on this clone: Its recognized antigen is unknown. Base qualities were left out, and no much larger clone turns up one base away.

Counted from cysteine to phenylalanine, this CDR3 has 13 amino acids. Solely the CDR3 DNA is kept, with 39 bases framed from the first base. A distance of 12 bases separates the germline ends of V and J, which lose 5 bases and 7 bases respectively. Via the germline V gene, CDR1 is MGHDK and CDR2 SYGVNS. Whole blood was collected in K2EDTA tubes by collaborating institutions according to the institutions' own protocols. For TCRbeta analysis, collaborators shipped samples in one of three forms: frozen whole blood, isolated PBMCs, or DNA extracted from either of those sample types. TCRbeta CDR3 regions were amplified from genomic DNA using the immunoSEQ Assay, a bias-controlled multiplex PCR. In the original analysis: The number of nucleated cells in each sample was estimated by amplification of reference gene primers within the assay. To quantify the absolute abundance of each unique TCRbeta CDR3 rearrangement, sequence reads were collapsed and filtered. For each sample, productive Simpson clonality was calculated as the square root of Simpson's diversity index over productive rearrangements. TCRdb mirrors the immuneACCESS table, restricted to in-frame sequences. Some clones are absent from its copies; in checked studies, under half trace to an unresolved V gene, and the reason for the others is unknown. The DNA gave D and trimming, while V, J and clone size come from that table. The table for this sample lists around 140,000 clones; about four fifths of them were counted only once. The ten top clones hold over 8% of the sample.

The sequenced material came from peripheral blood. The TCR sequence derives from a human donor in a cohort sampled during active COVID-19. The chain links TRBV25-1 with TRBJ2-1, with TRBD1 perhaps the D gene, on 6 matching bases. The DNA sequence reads TGTGCCAGCAGTAAGGGGACATCGAATGAGCAGTTCTTC. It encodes CASSKGTSNEQFF.